This passage covers 4 T cell receptor beta chains from one sample sequenced in a study of blood T cell repertoires in COVID-19. Profiling relied on immunoSEQ multiplex PCR, and the TCRdb table lists in-frame clones only, not all of them. There are 150,000 to 180,000 clones in the sample; roughly 80% occur only once, and 9% to 14% lies in the top ten. Sequenced: peripheral blood. The receptors stem from a woman aged 55 to 70 with COVID-19, enrolled during active disease.

The chain has TRBV2 and TRBJ2-2; TRBD1 is a possible D gene (6 bases). The CDR3 spans 13 residues. The germline gives CDR1 SNHLY, CDR2 FYNNEI. Trimming shortened V by 6 bases and J by 6 bases, and 11 bases separated the two germline ends. The CDR3 here is CASRVGQPGELFF. CDR3 DNA: TGTGCCAGCAGGGTGGGACAACCCGGGGAGCTGTTTTTT.

The chain links TRBV7-9 to TRBJ1-4; 7 nucleotides align to TRBD1. This CDR3 spans 15 amino acids. V was pared by 5 bases and J by 3 bases, with 6 bases of the junction left unmatched. From germline, CDR1 is SEHNR and CDR2 FQNEAQ (reference sequence). Here the CDR3 DNA reads TGTGCCAGCAGCGAAAACAGGGGTGCTAATGAAAAACTGTTTTTT. Translation gives CASSENRGANEKLFF.

This clone was seen just once. The J gene is TRBJ1-5, the V gene TRBV12-3 or TRBV12-4; perhaps TRBD1 as D (6 bases). The V end was cut by 6 bases, the J end by 9 bases, with 12 bases between. The CDR3 is 12 amino acids. The CDR3 DNA follows: TGTGCCAGCAGCCAGGACAGTCGGCCCCAGCATTTT. Translation: CASSQDSRPQHF.

The V call is TRBV7-9, the J call TRBJ2-1, with 7 nucleotides matching TRBD1. CDR1 and CDR2 from the germline V gene are SEHNR and FQNEAQ (reference sequence). This CDR3 spans 16 amino acids. V shed 2 bases, J shed 7 bases, and the junction held 11 bases outside the gene matches. The CDR3 protein is CASSLIISAGGNEQFF. The CDR3 coding sequence is TGTGCCAGCAGCTTAATTATATCGGCAGGGGGTAATGAGCAGTTCTTC.